A selection of T cell receptor beta chains follows, all from one sample in a study of response to subunit inactivated influenza vaccine. TCRdb itself ran the RT-PCR reads through MiXCR, one entry per CDR3 protein. The sample has about 310,000 distinct CDR3 sequences, approximately 21% seen once. Sequenced material: PBMCs from blood, taken less than 22 months after vaccination. All receptors derive from a man between 50 and 75 years old who received an inactivated influenza vaccine. The CDR3 runs from the conserved cysteine through the conserved F or W. The D gene is left open where the match is weak. The size field is filled for only some rows; it gives once, few, many or a size class.

clone_size j_call d_call v_call cdr3_nt cdr3_aa
- TRBJ1-2 - TRBV11-3 TGTGCCAGCAGTCACTGGGCCCTATTTCGACATGGCTACACCTTC CASSHWALFRHGYTF
few TRBJ1-2 TRBD1 TRBV5-1 TGCGCCAGCACCCCGGGACAGAATGGCTATGGCTACACCTTC CASTPGQNGYGYTF
- TRBJ2-4 TRBD1 TRBV5-1 TGCGCCAGCAGCCTCGAGCAGGGGGCGACAAACATTCAGTACTTC CASSLEQGATNIQYF
- TRBJ2-2 - TRBV3-1 TGTGCCAGCAGCCAGGGCGGAACGCTCCAGAACACCGGGGAGCTGTTTTTT CASSQGGTLQNTGELFF
few TRBJ1-6 - TRBV12-3/TRBV12-4 TGTGCCAGCAGTAAGCAGGAGAATTCACCCCTCCACTTT CASSKQENSPLHF
- TRBJ1-2 TRBD1 TRBV7-3 TGTGCCAGCAGCGCAACCGGGACAGGGGAAGGCTACACCTTC CASSATGTGEGYTF
few TRBJ2-1 - TRBV7-8 TGTGCCAGCAGCCTCCAGACTAGTGACAATTATAATGAGCAGTTCTTC CASSLQTSDNYNEQFF
few TRBJ1-2 - TRBV3-1 TGTGCCAGCAGCCAACTGACGGACAGAAACTATGGCTACACCTTC CASSQLTDRNYGYTF
- TRBJ1-5 TRBD1 TRBV19 TGTGCCAGTACGACAGGGTTCAATCAGCCCCAGCATTTT CASTTGFNQPQHF
- TRBJ2-1 - TRBV11-2 TGTGCCAGCAGCTTAGAACTAACCCTAGGGAATGAGCAGTTCTTC CASSLELTLGNEQFF
many TRBJ1-6 - TRBV12-3/TRBV12-4 TGTGCCAGCAGTTCCCAAGTTGGAAATAATTCACCCCTCCACTTT CASSSQVGNNSPLHF
- TRBJ2-2 TRBD2 TRBV20-1 TGCAGTGCTAGAGATCTAGCGGGAGTTGTGACCGGGGAGCTGTTTTTT CSARDLAGVVTGELFF
few TRBJ2-1 - TRBV12-3/TRBV12-4 TGTGCCAGCAGTTTAGCCCTTGGTAGGAATGAGCAGTTCTTC CASSLALGRNEQFF
few TRBJ1-4 TRBD1 TRBV7-9 TGTGCCAGCAGAAGACAGGGCTCACACTATGAAAAACTGTTTTTT CASRRQGSHYEKLFF
many TRBJ1-6 - TRBV12-3/TRBV12-4 TGTGCCAGCAGTTTGTCCAGGGCCGGTTCACCCCTCCACTTT CASSLSRAGSPLHF
- TRBJ1-5 - TRBV19 TGTGCCAGTAGTATAGTGTCTCCTCAGCCCCAGCATTTT CASSIVSPQPQHF
- TRBJ2-1 - TRBV3-1 TGTGCCAGCAGCCAGACTGGGGCTAAGCAGTTCTTC CASSQTGAKQFF
few TRBJ2-7 - TRBV7-9 TGTGCCAGCAGCCGCCTGGGACGGTACTACGAGCAGTACTTC CASSRLGRYYEQYF